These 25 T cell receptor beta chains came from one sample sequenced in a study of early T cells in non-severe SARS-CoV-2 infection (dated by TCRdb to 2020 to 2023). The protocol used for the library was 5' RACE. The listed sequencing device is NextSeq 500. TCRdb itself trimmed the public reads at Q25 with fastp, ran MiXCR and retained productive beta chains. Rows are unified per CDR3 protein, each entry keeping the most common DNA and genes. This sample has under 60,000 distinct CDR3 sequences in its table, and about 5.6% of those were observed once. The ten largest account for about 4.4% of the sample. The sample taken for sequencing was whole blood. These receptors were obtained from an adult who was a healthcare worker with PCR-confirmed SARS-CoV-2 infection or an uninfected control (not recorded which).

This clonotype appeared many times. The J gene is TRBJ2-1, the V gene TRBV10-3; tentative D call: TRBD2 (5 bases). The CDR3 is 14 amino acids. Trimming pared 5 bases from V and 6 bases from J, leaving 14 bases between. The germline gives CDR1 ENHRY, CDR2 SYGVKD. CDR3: CAISILASANEQFF. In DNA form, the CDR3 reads TGTGCCATCAGTATCCTAGCTTCCGCCAATGAGCAGTTCTTC.

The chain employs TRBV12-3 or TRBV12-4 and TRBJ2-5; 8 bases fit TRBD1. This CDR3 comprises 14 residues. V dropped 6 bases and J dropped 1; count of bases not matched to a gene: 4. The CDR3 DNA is TGTGCCAGCAGGATCAGGGGGCTCCAAGAGACCCAGTACTTC. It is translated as CASRIRGLQETQYF.

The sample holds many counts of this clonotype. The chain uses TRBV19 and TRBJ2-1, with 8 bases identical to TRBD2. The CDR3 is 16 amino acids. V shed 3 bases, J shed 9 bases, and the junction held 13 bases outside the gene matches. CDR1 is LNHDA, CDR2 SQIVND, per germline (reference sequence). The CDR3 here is CASSIVTGTSSVEQFF. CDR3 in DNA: TGTGCCAGTAGTATCGTAACCGGGACTAGTTCCGTTGAGCAGTTCTTC. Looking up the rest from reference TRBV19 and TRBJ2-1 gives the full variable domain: DGGITQSPKYLFRKEGQNVTLSCEQNLNHDAMYWYRQDPGQGLRLIYYSQIVNDFQKGDIAEGYSVSREKKESFPLTVTSAQKNPTAFYLCASSIVTGTSSVEQFFGPGTRLTVL.

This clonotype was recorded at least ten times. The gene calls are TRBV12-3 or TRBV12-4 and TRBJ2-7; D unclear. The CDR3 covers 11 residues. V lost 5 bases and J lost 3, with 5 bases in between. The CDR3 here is CASSPNYEQYF. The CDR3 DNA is TGTGCCAGCAGTCCCAACTACGAGCAGTACTTC.

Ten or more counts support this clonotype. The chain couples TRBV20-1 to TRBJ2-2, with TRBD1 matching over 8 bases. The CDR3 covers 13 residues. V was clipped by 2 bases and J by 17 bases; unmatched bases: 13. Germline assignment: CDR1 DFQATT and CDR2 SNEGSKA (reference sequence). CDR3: CSARQGASGEPFF. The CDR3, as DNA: TGCAGTGCTAGACAGGGGGCATCCGGGGAGCCTTTTTTT.

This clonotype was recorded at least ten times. The CDR3 DNA sequence: TGTGCCAGCAGCCGTGGGACAGGGGGCTTCTTAAATGAAAAACTGTTTTTT. Encoded protein: CASSRGTGGFLNEKLFF. The chain recombines TRBV7-9 with TRBJ1-4; 12 nucleotides agree with TRBD1. Germline V gene lookup returns CDR1 SEHNR and CDR2 FQNEAQ (reference sequence). Trimming removed 5 bases from V and 5 bases from J; junction bases left unmatched: 9. The CDR3 extends over 17 amino acids. The variable domain in full, with the rest retrieved from reference TRBV7-9 and TRBJ1-4, is DTGVSQNPRHKITKRGQNVTFRCDPISEHNRLYWYRQTLGQGPEFLTYFQNEAQLEKSRLLSDRFSAERPKGSFSTLEIQRTEQGDSAMYLCASSRGTGGFLNEKLFFGSGTQLSVL.

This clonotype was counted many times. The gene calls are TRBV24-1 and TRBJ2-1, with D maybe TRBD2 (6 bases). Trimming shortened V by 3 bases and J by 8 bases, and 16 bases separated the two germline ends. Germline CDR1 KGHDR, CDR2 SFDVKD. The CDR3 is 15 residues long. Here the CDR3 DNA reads TGTGCCACCAGTGATGCAGGGAGGAGTGGATATGAGCAGTTCTTC. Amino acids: CATSDAGRSGYEQFF.

The CDR3 region is CASSRGRTGLRGYTF. DNA for the CDR3: TGTGCCAGCAGCCGAGGAAGGACAGGGTTGAGAGGCTACACCTTC. V gene TRBV3-1 combines with J gene TRBJ1-2; 8 bases are a match to TRBD1. CDR1 LGHDT and CDR2 YNNKEL come from the germline V gene (reference sequence). The CDR3 extends over 15 amino acids. V shed 4 bases, J shed 8 bases, and the junction held 12 bases outside the gene matches.

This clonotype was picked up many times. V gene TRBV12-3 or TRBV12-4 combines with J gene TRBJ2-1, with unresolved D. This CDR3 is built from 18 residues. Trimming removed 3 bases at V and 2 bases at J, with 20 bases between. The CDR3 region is CASSFRMGRGPTYNEQFF. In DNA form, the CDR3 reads TGTGCCAGCAGTTTTCGTATGGGAAGAGGACCTACCTACAATGAGCAGTTCTTC.

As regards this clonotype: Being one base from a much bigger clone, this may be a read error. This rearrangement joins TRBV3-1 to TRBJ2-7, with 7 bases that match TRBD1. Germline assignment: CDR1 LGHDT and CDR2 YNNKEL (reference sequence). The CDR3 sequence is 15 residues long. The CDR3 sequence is CANSRKQGTLYEQYF. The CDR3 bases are TGTGCCAACAGCCGAAAACAGGGGACCCTTTACGAGCAGTACTTC.

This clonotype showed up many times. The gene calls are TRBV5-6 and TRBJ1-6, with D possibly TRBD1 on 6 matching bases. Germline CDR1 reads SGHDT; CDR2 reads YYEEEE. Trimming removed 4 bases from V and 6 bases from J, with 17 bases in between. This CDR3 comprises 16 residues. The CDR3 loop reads CASSRGRTDFNSPLHF. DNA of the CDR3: TGTGCCAGCAGCCGGGGGAGGACAGACTTTAATTCACCCCTCCACTTT.

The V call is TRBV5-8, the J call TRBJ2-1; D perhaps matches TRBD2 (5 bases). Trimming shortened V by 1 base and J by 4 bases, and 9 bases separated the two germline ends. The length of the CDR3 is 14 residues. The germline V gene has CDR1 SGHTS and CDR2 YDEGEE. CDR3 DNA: TGTGCCAGCAGCTTGAGCGGAATATACAATGAGCAGTTCTTC. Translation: CASSLSGIYNEQFF.

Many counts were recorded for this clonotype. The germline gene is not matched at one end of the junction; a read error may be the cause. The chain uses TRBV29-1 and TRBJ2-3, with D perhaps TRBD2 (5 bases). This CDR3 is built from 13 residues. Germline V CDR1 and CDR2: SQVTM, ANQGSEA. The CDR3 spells CSVEERSTDTQYF. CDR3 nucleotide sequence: TGCAGCGTCGAAGAGCGGAGCACAGATACGCAGTATTTT.

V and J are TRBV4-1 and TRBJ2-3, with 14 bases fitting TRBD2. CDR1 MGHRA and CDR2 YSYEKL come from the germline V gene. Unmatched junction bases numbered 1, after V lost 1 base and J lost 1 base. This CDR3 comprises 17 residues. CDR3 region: CASSQVTSGRGTDTQYF. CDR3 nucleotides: TGCGCCAGCAGCCAAGTGACTAGCGGGAGGGGCACAGATACGCAGTATTTT.

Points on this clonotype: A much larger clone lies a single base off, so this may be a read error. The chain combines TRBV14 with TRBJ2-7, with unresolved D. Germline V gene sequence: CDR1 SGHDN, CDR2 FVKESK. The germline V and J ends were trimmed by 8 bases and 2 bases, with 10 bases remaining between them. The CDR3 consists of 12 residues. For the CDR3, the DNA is TGTGCCAGCCGCGGCCGCGCCTACGAGCAGTACTTC. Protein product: CASRGRAYEQYF.

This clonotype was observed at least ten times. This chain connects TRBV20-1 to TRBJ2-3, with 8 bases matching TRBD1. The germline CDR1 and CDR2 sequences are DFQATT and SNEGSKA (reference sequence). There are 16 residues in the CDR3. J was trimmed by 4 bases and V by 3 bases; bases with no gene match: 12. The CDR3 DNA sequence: TGCAGTGCTAGCGACCTGGACAGGGATATTTCAGATACGCAGTATTTT. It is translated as CSASDLDRDISDTQYF.

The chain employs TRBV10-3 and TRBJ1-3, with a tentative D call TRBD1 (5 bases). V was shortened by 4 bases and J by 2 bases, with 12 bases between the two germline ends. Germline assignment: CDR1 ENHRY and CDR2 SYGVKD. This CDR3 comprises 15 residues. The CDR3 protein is CAISVGQGTGNTIYF. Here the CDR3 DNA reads TGTGCCATCAGTGTCGGTCAGGGAACTGGAAACACCATATATTTT.

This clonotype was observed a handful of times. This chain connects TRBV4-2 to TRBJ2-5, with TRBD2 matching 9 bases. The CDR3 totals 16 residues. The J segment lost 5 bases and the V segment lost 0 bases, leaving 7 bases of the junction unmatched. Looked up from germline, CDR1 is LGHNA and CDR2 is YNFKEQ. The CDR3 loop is CASSQEGGGARETQYF. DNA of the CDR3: TGTGCCAGCAGCCAAGAGGGCGGGGGGGCCCGTGAGACCCAGTACTTC.

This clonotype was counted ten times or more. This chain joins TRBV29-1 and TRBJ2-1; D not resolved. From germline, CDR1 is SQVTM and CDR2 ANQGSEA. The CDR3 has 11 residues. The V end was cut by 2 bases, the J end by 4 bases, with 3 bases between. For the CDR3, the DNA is TGCAGCGTTGAAAAGTACAATGAGCAGTTCTTC. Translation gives CSVEKYNEQFF.

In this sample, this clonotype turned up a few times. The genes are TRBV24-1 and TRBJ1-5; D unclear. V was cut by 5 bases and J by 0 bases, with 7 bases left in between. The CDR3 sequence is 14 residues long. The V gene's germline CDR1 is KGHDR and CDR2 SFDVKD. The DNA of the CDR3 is TGTGCCACCAGTGGACTGAATAGCAATCAGCCCCAGCATTTT. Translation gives CATSGLNSNQPQHF.

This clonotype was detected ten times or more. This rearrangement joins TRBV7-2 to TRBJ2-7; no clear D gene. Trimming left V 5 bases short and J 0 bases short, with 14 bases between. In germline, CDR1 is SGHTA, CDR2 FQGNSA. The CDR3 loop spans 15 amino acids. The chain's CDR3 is CASSEGRSSSYEQYF. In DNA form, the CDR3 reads TGTGCCAGCAGCGAAGGGCGGAGTAGCTCCTACGAGCAGTACTTC.

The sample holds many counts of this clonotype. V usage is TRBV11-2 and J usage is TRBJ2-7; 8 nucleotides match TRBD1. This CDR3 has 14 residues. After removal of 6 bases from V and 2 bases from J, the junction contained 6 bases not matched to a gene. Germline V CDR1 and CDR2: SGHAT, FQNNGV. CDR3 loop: CASRRTGRPYEQYF. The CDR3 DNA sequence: TGTGCCAGCAGACGGACAGGGAGACCCTACGAGCAGTACTTC.

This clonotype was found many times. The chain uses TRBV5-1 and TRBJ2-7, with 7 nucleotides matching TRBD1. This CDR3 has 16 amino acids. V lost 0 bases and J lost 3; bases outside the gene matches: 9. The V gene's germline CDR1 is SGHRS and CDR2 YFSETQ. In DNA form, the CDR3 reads TGCGCCAGCAGCTTGGGGCCTACAGGGGCGGGCTACGAGCAGTACTTC. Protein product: CASSLGPTGAGYEQYF.

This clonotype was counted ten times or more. The CDR3 DNA is TGCAGCGTACTGGGCTTTGGGTCCTACAATGAGCAGTTCTTC. This gives the protein CSVLGFGSYNEQFF. The rearrangement joins TRBV29-1 to TRBJ2-1; D unclear. Trimming shortened V by 6 bases and J by 1 base, and 13 bases separated the two germline ends. Germline CDR1 reads SQVTM; CDR2 reads ANQGSEA. This CDR3 region has 14 residues.

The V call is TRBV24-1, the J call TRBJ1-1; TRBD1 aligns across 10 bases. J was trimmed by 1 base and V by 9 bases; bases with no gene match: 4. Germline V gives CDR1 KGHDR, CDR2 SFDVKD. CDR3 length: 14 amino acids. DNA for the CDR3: TGTGCCACCGAGGACAGGGGGTCGAACACTGAAGCTTTCTTT. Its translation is CATEDRGSNTEAFF.